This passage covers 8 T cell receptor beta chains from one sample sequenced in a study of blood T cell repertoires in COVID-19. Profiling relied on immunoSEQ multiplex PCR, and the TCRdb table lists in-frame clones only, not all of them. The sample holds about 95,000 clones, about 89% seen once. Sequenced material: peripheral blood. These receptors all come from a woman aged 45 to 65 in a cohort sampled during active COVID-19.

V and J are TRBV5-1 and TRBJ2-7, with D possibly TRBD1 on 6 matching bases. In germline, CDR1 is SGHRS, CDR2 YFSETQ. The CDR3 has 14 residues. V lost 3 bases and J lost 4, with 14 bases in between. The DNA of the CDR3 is TGCGCCAGCAGCTCGAGAGGGGGTGGGTACGAGCAGTACTTC. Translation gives CASSSRGGGYEQYF.

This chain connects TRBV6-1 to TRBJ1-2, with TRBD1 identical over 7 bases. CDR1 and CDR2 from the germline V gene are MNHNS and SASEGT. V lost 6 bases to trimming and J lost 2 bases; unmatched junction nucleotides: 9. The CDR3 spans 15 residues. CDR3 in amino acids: CASRRAGQKNYGYTF. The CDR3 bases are TGTGCCAGCAGGCGCGCGGGACAGAAGAACTATGGCTACACCTTC.

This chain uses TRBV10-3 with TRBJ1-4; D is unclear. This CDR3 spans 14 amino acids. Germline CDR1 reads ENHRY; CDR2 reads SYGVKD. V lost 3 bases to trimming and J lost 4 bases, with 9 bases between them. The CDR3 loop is CAISELRNNEKLFF. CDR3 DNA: TGTGCCATCAGTGAACTCAGGAATAATGAAAAACTGTTTTTT.

The CDR3 here is CASSLGPGGFNEKLFF. The DNA of the CDR3 is TGTGCCAGCAGCTTGGGTCCAGGGGGCTTTAATGAAAAACTGTTTTTT. This chain joins TRBV5-6 and TRBJ1-4; 8 bases are a match to TRBD1. Unmatched junction bases numbered 5, after V lost 0 bases and J lost 4 bases. Germline lookup yields CDR1 SGHDT and CDR2 YYEEEE. The CDR3 is made up of 16 amino acids.

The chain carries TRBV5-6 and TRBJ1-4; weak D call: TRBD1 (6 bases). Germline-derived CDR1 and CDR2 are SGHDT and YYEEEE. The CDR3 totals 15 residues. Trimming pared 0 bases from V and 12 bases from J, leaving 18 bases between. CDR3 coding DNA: TGTGCCAGCAGCTTGGGGACAGAGGCCATAGTGGAACTGTTTTTT. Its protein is CASSLGTEAIVELFF.

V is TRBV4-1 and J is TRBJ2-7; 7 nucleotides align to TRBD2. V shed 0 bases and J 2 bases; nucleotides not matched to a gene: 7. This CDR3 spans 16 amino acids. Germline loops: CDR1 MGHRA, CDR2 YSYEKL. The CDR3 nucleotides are TGCGCCAGCAGCCAAGATAGGCTAGCGGCCACCTACGAGCAGTACTTC. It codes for CASSQDRLAATYEQYF.

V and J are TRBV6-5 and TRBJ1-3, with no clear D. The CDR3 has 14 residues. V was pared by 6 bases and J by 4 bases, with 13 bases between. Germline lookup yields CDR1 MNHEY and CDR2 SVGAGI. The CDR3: CASRQAGKGNTIYF. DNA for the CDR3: TGTGCCAGCAGACAAGCGGGAAAAGGAAACACCATATATTTT.

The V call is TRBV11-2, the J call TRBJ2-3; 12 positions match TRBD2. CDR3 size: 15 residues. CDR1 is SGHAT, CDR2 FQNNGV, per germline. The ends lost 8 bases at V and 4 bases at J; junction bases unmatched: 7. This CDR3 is CASATSGRSADTQYF. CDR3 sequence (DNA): TGTGCCAGCGCGACTAGCGGGAGAAGCGCAGATACGCAGTATTTT. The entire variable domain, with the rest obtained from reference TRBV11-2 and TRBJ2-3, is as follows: EAGVAQSPRYKIIEKRQSVAFWCNPISGHATLYWYQQILGQGPKLLIQFQNNGVVDDSQLPKDRFSAERLKGVDSTLKIQPAKLEDSAVYLCASATSGRSADTQYFGPGTRLTVL.